Detailed here is one TCR beta chain. Its antigen remains undetermined. There are no base qualities to consult, and no much larger clone falls within one base. In total, 600 or so healthy bone marrow donors made up the cohort. All cohort members were sampled while nominally healthy, although unrecorded immune exposures were likely present. CMV serostatus was recorded as positive for 289 and negative for about 50% of the 666 cohort members, whereas no CMV serostatus was recorded for the donor in question. Every donor gave a peripheral blood sample, and the peripheral blood mononuclear cells from that sample were used for TCR beta sequencing. Genomic DNA extraction from the blood cell samples was performed with the Qiagen DNeasy Blood Extraction Kit. This sample stems from a study of cytomegalovirus exposure and HLA in healthy donors (dated by TCRdb to about 2017). A note on the overall study: In an earlier analysis of 450 to 750 of the donors, under 300 Gb of sequence data and 90 million to 120 million unique TCR beta sequences from about 179 million T cells were reported. An early release that covered 640 HLA-typed donors contained about 290 gigabases of sequencing data and tens of millions of unique TCR sequences. Among the roughly 400 genotyped donors, approximately 82% belonged to the genetic ancestry cluster associated with self-reported Caucasian donors. The study aimed to test whether signatures of past pathogen exposure could be identified by cataloging public T cell receptors. The study used immunosequencing to profile the T cell repertoires of 666 subjects and linked those repertoires to cytomegalovirus serostatus. A separate validation cohort of more than 100 different subjects was used in addition to the roughly 670-subject first cohort. The study combined high-throughput TCR immunosequencing, statistical association of individual TCRs with disease status, and machine learning to predict cytomegalovirus infection status. In a later analysis, previously published TCR beta repertoires from several hundred donors were re-analyzed and high-resolution HLA genotyping was added so that TCR occurrence patterns could be studied. Rather than using new phenotypic data, the later analysis identified candidate immune exposures from TCR beta sequences and from how often those sequences occurred across donors. An earlier analysis of approximately 630 of the donors applied high-throughput TCR beta sequencing to assess whether each TCR beta V gene segment acted as functional or pseudogenic. Donor age, sex, ethnicity and CMV serostatus were compiled alongside the repertoire data. A later genetic analysis took genome-wide SNP genotypes for 398 of the 666 donors and used that subset as a discovery cohort. All discovery cohort repertoires had been generated on a single sequencing platform. HLA typing covered class I and class II loci at four-digit resolution. The number of typed donors differed by locus: about 620-630 for A, B, C, DRB1 and DQB1; some 500 for DQA1; over 600 for DPA1; and 450 to 480 for DPB1. Four to six DR-DQ haplotypes were handled as single units for association and clustering, since linkage in the cohort was strong. Across 398 genotyped donors of the cohort, an average of approximately 240,000 unique TCR beta nucleotide sequences per donor were sequenced, and roughly a sixth of those sequences were non-productive.

The CDR3 sequence holds 15 residues, the cysteine and phenylalanine included. The retained sequence is limited to the CDR3, 45 bases, with the frame set at the first base. The germline V gene provides CDR1 SGHRS and CDR2 YFSETQ. The junction shows trimming of 4 bases on V and 3 bases on J, and the gene matches do not reach 3 bases of it. Overall study outcomes, separate from this receptor: Some IMGT-functional V segments, including TRBV6-2 and TRBV6-3, could not be told apart with the 87-base-pair reads, so those segments were excluded. A further reported finding was that TCR beta sequences accurately predicted the HLA-A and HLA-B alleles for most subjects in the first cohort. A later genetic analysis associated a missense DCLRE1C variant with V-gene and J-gene trimming of TCR beta chains, and an independent cohort replicated the association. In a later analysis, TCR association rates were found to vary across HLA loci, with the most associated TCRs seen for DRB1 alleles and the fewest for HLA-C alleles. In a later genetic analysis, fewer N-insertions in productive TCRs were reported among donors in an Asian-associated ancestry cluster than the roughly 710-donor mean. Because some donors lacked HLA typing at each locus, the association tests relied only on the typed subset. In an earlier analysis of about 600 of the donors, most TCR beta V segments appeared in productive rearrangements about 87% or about 30% of the time, broadly matching IMGT annotations. A few of the identified cytomegalovirus-associated TCR beta chains were confirmed in vitro to be specific for cytomegalovirus antigens. Across donors, most TCR sequences were observed very rarely, whereas some public TCRs were present in many individuals. According to a later analysis, most CMV-associated TCR beta chains appeared to be HLA-restricted, and the HLA associations seemed to be driven largely by CMV exposure. Only TCR beta chains were sequenced in this cohort, and the absence of alpha or paired-chain data limited detectable features. The authors suggested that the approach could potentially be generalized to other disease states and immunological phenotypes. In a later analysis, some 17,000 TCR beta sequences were associated with specific HLA alleles at a false discovery rate of 0.05. The classifier was reported to diagnose cytomegalovirus status with high specificity and sensitivity in both the original and validation cohorts. The only immune exposure information available for the cohort was CMV serostatus. When HLA alleles, especially DR and DQ, strongly co-occurred, TCR associations were difficult to assign to individual alleles. Some 15 rarely observed V segments, including chromosome 9 orphons, were excluded from the earlier analysis of some 590 of the donors because counts were too low. In a later analysis, several top co-occurrence clusters were reported to appear linked to parvovirus B19, influenza, CMV and Epstein-Barr virus. In a later analysis, HLA-associated TCR beta chains showed more clonal expansion and lower generation probabilities than non-associated chains that were equally common. A cluster of highly shared sequence variants was judged likely to be a technical artifact of the sequencing pipeline. The study listed approximately 150 TCR beta chains as associated with cytomegalovirus. Sequencing depth was assumed to be roughly uniform across donors in the presence/absence analyses, though that assumption may not hold. Correlated functional status among segregating V segments might reflect linkage disequilibrium, but an unknown experimental factor could not be ruled out.

The library was obtained by the immunoSEQ multiplex PCR assay. For the multiplex PCR, a mixture combining 60 forward primers for TCR Vbeta segments and 13 reverse primers for TCR Jbeta segments was used. Amplification of the CDR3 region of rearranged TCR beta genes was performed with a multiplex PCR assay on genomic DNA. On the Illumina HiSeq System, the amplified TCR beta libraries were sequenced as 87-base-pair reads. The authors' pipeline ran thus. Across the 600 to 700 repertoires, a later analysis counted 78 million or so unique TCR beta chains, roughly 11 million of which were shared by at least two donors. A nearest-neighbor algorithm error-corrected the raw reads and collapsed the reads into unique sequences, merging closely related sequences to remove PCR and sequencing errors. Alignment of CDR3 sequences to IMGT reference sequences was used to assign V, D and J gene segments. Each retained sequence needed at least a six-nucleotide match to both a V gene segment and a J gene segment. Rearrangements were called productive when the CDR3 lacked stop codons and stayed in frame with V and J; all others were non-productive. Following IMGT convention, CDR3 was defined as the stretch from the second conserved V-encoded cysteine up to the conserved J-encoded phenylalanine. In an earlier analysis of more than 550 of the donors, sequences lacking an unambiguous match to a single V gene segment were excluded. In an earlier analysis of a few hundred of the donors, V segments were called functional above 56.7% productive rearrangements and were called segregating when the between-donor standard deviation exceeded 5%. A statistical classification framework was built to diagnose cytomegalovirus status from the catalog of TCR beta chain sequences. In a later analysis, TCR nucleotide sequences were compared against IMGT/GENE-DB human TR gene sequences so that V and J genes could be assigned. A later analysis assigned CDR3 sequences and most-parsimonious VDJ recombination scenarios with the TCRdist pipeline. In a later analysis, each TCR beta chain was defined by its CDR3 amino acid sequence together with its V-gene family, and reads lacking a unique V-gene family were excluded. In a later analysis, some 600 highly shared, low-generation-probability nucleotide sequences were removed to address suspected cross-contamination and a sequencing artifact. A later analysis calculated a clonal expansion index for each public chain from normalized within-repertoire ranks of inferred template counts. In a later analysis, generation probabilities were computed using a VDJ recombination model fitted to out-of-frame rearrangements, and the results were checked against IGoR. In a later analysis, TCR-TCR, TCR-HLA and TCR-CMV co-occurrence was scored with hypergeometric tests, and a repertoire-size bias correction was applied to TCR pairs. To estimate false discovery rates, a later analysis permuted the HLA or CMV assignments 20 times. In a later analysis, co-occurring TCRs were grouped using DBSCAN, and TCRdist sequence similarity was added for clustering within HLA-allele-positive subsets. Repertoires with fewer than 30,000 or more than 120,000 public chains, plus five repertoires with anomalous nucleotide sharing, were excluded from co-occurrence clustering. TCRdb took over this immuneACCESS table, retaining in-frame rearrangements with V and J assigned. Such tables are incomplete; in checked studies, under half of the missing clones stem from an unresolved V gene, and the remainder is unexplained. V and J calls and clone size are given by that table; D and trimming were obtained from the DNA. The sample table contains about 140,000 clones; only one count was recorded for around 63% of them. The ten largest make up 1.6% of the sample.

The receptor was derived from a human donor in good health. The sequence links TRBV5-1 to TRBJ2-2; 10 bases in the middle match TRBD1. Material for sequencing was PBMCs. The DNA sequence is as follows: TGCGCCAGCAGCCCGGGACAGGGGTACACCGGGGAGCTGTTTTTT. This codes for CASSPGQGYTGELFF.